This T cell receptor beta chain was sequenced for a study of monozygotic twins with inflammatory bowel disease. The CDR3 extends over 14 amino acids. Germline CDR1 is MNHEY and CDR2 is SMNVEV (reference sequence). Added by template switching were UMIs that each held a 6-nucleotide sample barcode. TCRdb reanalyzed the 5' RACE reads and collapses them to one entry per CDR3 protein, without DNA. The sample's table shows over 350,000 distinct CDR3 sequences. This TCR came from a human donor with ulcerative colitis or Crohn's disease, or a healthy co-twin of an affected twin (not recorded which). V usage is TRBV27 and J usage is TRBJ2-5; TCRdb gives TRBD1 as the D gene, but with no DNA this cannot be confirmed. Sequenced: blood. CDR3 residues: CASRLTGAGETQYF.